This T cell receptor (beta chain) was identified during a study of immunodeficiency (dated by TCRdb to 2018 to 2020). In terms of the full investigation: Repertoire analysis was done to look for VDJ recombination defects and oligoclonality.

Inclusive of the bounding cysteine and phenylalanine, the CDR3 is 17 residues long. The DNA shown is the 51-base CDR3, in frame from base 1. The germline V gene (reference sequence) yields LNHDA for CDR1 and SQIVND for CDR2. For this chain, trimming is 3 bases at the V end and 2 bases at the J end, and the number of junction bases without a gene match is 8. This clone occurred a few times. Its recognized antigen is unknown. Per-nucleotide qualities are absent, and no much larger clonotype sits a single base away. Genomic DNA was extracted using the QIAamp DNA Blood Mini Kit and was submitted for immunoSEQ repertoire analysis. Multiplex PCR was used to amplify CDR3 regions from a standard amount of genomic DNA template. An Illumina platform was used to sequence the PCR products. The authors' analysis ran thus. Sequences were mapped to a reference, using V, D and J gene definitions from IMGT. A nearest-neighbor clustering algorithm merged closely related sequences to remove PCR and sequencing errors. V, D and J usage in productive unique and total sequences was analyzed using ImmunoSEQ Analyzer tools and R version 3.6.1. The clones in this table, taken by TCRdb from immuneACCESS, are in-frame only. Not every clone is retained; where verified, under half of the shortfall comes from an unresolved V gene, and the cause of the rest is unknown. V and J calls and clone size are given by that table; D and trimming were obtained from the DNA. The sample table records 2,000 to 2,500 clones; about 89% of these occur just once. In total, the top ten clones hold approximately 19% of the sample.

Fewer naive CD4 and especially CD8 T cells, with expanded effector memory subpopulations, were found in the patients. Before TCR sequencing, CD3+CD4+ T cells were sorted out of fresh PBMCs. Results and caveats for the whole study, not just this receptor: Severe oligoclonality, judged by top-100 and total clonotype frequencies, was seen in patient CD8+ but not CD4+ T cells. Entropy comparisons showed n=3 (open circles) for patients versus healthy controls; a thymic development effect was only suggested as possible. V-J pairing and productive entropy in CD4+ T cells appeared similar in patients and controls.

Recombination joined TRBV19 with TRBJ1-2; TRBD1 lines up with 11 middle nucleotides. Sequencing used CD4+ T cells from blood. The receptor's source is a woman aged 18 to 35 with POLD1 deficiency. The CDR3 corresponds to CASSIGQGAWGNYGYTF. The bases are TGTGCCAGTAGTATTGGACAGGGGGCCTGGGGGAACTATGGCTACACCTTC.